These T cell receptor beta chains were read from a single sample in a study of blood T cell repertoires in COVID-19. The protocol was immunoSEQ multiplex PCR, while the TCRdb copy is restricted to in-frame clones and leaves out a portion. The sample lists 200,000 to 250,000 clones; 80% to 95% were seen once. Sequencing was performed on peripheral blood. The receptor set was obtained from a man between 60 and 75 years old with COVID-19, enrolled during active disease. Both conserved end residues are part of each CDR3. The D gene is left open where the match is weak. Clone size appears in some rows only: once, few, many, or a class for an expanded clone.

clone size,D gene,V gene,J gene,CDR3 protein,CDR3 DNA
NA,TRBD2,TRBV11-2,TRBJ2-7,CASSLGSGGPKQYF,TGTGCCAGCAGCTTAGGTAGCGGGGGTCCGAAGCAGTACTTC
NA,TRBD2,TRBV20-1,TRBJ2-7,CSASSIAGGQSSYEQYF,TGCAGTGCTAGTAGTATAGCGGGGGGGCAGTCATCCTACGAGCAGTACTTC
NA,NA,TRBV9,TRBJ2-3,CASSPRPGPDTQYF,TGTGCCAGCAGCCCGAGACCAGGGCCAGATACGCAGTATTTT
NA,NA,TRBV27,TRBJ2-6,CASSLGQGGSSGANVLTF,TGTGCCAGCAGTTTGGGGCAGGGCGGTTCCTCTGGGGCCAACGTCCTGACTTTC
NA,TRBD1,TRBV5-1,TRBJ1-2,CASSLGAADRDDYGYTF,TGCGCCAGCAGCTTGGGGGCCGCGGACAGGGATGACTATGGCTACACCTTC
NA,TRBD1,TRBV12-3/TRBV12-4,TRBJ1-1,CASLGQMNTEAFF,TGTGCCAGCTTGGGACAGATGAACACTGAAGCTTTCTTT
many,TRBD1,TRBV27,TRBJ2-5,CASSPRTGETQYF,TGTGCCAGCAGTCCCCGGACAGGGGAGACCCAGTACTTC
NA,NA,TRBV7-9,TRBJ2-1,CASSFLDISNEQFF,TGTGCCAGCAGCTTTCTTGATATCAGCAATGAGCAGTTCTTC
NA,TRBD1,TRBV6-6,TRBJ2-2,CAALHGTENTGELFF,TGTGCCGCTCTCCACGGGACAGAGAACACCGGGGAGCTGTTTTTT
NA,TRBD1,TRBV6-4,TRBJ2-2,CASSPQGAGELFF,TGTGCCAGCAGTCCACAGGGGGCCGGGGAGCTGTTTTTT
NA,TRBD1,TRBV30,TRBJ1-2,CAWRPQGADYGYTF,TGTGCCTGGAGGCCACAGGGGGCAGACTATGGCTACACCTTC
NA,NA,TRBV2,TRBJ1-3,CASSGQSGNTIYF,TGTGCCAGCAGCGGACAGTCAGGAAACACCATATATTTT
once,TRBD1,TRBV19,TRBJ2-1,CATLAGTGGFGNEQFF,TGTGCCACTCTCGCTGGGACAGGGGGGTTTGGGAATGAGCAGTTCTTC
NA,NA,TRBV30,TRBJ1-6,CAWSVPSPVSPLHF,TGTGCCTGGAGTGTCCCCTCCCCAGTCTCACCCCTCCACTTT
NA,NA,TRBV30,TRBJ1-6,CAWSADSLVNSPLHF,TGTGCCTGGAGCGCCGACAGCTTAGTCAATTCACCCCTCCACTTT
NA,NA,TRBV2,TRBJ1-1,CASSPTDMNTEAFF,TGTGCCAGCAGCCCGACGGACATGAACACTGAAGCTTTCTTT
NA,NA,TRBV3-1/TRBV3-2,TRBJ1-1,CASSQDRLPNTEAFF,TGTGCCAGCAGCCAAGACCGACTGCCGAACACTGAAGCTTTCTTT
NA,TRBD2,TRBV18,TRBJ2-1,CASSPPSSGAIRNNEQFF,TGTGCCAGCTCACCACCATCGAGCGGGGCCATACGTAACAATGAGCAGTTCTTC
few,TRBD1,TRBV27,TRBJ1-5,CASSLTGRNNQPQHF,TGTGCCAGCAGCTTGACAGGGCGGAACAATCAGCCCCAGCATTTT
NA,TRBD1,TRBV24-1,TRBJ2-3,CATGTGANDTQYF,TGTGCCACAGGGACAGGGGCGAACGATACGCAGTATTTT
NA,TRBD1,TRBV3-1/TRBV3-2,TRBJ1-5,CASSPRDRGDQPQHF,TGTGCCAGCAGCCCCCGGGACAGGGGAGACCAGCCCCAGCATTTT
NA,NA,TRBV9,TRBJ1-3,CASSAGTGNTIYF,TGTGCCAGCAGTGCCGGGACTGGAAACACCATATATTTT
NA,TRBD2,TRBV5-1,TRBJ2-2,CASSLFAGETGELFF,TGCGCCAGCAGCTTGTTTGCGGGAGAAACCGGGGAGCTGTTTTTT
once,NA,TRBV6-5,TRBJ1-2,CASSYSQEGDGYTF,TGTGCCAGCAGTTACTCGCAGGAAGGGGATGGCTACACCTTC
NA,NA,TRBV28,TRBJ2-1,CASTTQVNEQFF,TGTGCCAGCACAACGCAGGTCAATGAGCAGTTCTTC
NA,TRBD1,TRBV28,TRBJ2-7,CASSLMGQGAYEQYF,TGTGCCAGCAGTTTAATGGGACAGGGGGCTTACGAGCAGTACTTC
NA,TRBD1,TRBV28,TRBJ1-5,CASSFSGQGRRGYSNQPQHF,TGTGCCAGCAGTTTCTCAGGACAGGGAAGAAGAGGGTATAGCAATCAGCCCCAGCATTTT
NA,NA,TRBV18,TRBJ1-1,CASSPPSGNTEAFF,TGTGCCAGCTCACCACCGTCAGGGAACACTGAAGCTTTCTTT
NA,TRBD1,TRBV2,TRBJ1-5,CASSWDRTNQPQHF,TGTGCCAGCAGTTGGGACAGAACTAATCAGCCCCAGCATTTT
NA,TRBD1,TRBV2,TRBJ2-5,CASSADRGQETQYF,TGTGCCAGCAGCGCCGACAGGGGTCAAGAGACCCAGTACTTC
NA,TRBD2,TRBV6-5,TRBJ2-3,CASTPGGRVDTQYF,TGTGCCAGCACCCCGGGAGGGCGGGTAGATACGCAGTATTTT
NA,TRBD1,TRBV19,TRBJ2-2,CASTIGTGMGELFF,TGTGCCAGTACCATTGGGACAGGGATGGGGGAGCTGTTTTTT
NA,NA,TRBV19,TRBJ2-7,CASSTGTLRSSYEQYF,TGTGCCAGTAGTACCGGGACACTAAGGAGCTCCTACGAGCAGTACTTC
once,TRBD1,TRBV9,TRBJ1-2,CASSVRQGPLGYGYTF,TGTGCCAGCAGCGTCAGACAGGGTCCCCTGGGGTATGGCTACACCTTC
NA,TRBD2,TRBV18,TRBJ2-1,CASSPGTSNEQFF,TGTGCCAGCTCACCCGGGACTAGCAATGAGCAGTTCTTC
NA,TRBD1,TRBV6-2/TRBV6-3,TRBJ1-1,CASSLDRVLNTEAFF,TGTGCCAGCAGCCTGGACAGGGTCTTGAACACTGAAGCTTTCTTT
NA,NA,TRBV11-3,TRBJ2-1,CASSPTGLSYNEQFF,TGTGCCAGCAGCCCAACTGGACTCTCCTACAATGAGCAGTTCTTC
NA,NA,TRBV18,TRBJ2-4,CASSLNRNIQYF,TGTGCCAGCTCACTAAACAGAAACATTCAGTACTTC
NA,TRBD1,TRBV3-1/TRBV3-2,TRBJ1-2,CASSQAGQIYGYTF,TGTGCCAGCAGCCAAGCGGGACAGATCTATGGCTACACCTTC